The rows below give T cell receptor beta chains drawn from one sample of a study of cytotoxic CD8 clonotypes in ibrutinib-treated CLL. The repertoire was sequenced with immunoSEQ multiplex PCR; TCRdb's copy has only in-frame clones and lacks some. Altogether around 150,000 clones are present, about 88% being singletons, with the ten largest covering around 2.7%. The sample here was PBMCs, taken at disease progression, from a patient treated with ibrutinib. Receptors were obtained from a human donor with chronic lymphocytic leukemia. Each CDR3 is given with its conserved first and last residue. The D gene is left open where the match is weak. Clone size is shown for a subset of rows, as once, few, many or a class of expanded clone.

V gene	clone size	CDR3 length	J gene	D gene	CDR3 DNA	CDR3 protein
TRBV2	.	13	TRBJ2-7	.	TGTGCCAGCTTAGGGGCGGGATGGTACGAGCAGTACTTC	CASLGAGWYEQYF
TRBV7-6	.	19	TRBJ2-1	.	TGTGCCAGCAGCTTAGCGTTTGGGGGGATTGACAGGATGAACAATGAGCAGTTCTTC	CASSLAFGGIDRMNNEQFF
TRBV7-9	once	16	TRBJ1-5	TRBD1	TGTGCCAGCAGCCAACAAGGGGGCTCCCTCAATCAGCCCCAGCATTTT	CASSQQGGSLNQPQHF
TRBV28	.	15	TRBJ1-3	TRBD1	TGTGCCAGCAGTATTCCCCAGGGGGGCCGAAACACCATATATTTT	CASSIPQGGRNTIYF
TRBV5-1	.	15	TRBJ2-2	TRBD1	TGCGCCAGCTCAAACCGGGACAGGGGTCCCGGGGAGCTGTTTTTT	CASSNRDRGPGELFF
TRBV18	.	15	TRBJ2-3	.	TGTGCCAGCTCATCCGGGCCAGGGGAGGGAGATACGCAGTATTTT	CASSSGPGEGDTQYF
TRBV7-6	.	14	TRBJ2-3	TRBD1	TGTGCCAGCAGCTTACGTAGACCGGGACAGGGACTTCGTTTT	CASSLRRPGQGLRF
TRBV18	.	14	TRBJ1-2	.	TGTGCCAGCTCATTCTCCAGGGAGAACTATGGCTACACCTTC	CASSFSRENYGYTF
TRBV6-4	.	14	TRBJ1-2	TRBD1	TGTGCCAGCAGCCGGACAGGGGATAACTATGGCTACACCTTC	CASSRTGDNYGYTF
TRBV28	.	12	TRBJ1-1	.	TGTGCCAGCAGGCCACCGAACACTGAAGCTTTCTTT	CASRPPNTEAFF
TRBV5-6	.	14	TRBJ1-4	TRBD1	TGTGCCAGCAGCTGGGGGACAGGGAATGAAAAACTGTTTTTT	CASSWGTGNEKLFF
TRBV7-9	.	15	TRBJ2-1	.	TGTGCCAGCAGCGTTCGGTTTTCATCCTACAATGAGCAGTTCTTC	CASSVRFSSYNEQFF
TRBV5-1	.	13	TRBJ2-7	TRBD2	TGCGCCAGCAATGACGGCGGGGGCTACGAGCAGTACTTC	CASNDGGGYEQYF
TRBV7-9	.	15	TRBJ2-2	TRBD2	TGTGCCAGCAGCTCGCGGGGACTAGTCACCGGGGAGCTGTTTTTT	CASSSRGLVTGELFF
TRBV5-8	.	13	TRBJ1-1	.	TGTGCCAGCAGCTTGGATCGGAACACTGAAGCTTTCTTT	CASSLDRNTEAFF
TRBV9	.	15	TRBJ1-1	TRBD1	TGTGCCAGCAGCACACAACCGGGACAGGGCGCTGAAGCTTTCTTT	CASSTQPGQGAEAFF
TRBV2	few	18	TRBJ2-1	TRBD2	TGTGCCAGCAGTGTGGGAACCATCCGGGGGGATCCCTACAATGAGCAGTTCTTC	CASSVGTIRGDPYNEQFF
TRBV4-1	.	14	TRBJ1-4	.	TGCGCCAGCAGCCAAAGTGTAACTAATGAAAAACTGTTTTTT	CASSQSVTNEKLFF
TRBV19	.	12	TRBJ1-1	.	TGTGCCAGTAGTATGGAGCGGACCGAAGCTTTCTTT	CASSMERTEAFF
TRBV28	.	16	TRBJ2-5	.	TGTGCCAGCAGACTATCGTATATGTGGGGTATGAAGACCCAGTACTTC	CASRLSYMWGMKTQYF
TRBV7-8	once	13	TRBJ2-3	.	TGTGCCAGCAGCTTAGGAGTTGAAGATACGCAGTATTTT	CASSLGVEDTQYF
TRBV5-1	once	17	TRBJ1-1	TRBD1	TGCGCCAGCAGCTTGGGTCCCGGGCAGGGGGCGAACACTGAAGCTTTCTTT	CASSLGPGQGANTEAFF
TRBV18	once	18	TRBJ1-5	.	TGTGCCAGCTCAATAGTGCGGGGGTTATCGGGAGGCGATCAGCCCCAGCATTTT	CASSIVRGLSGGDQPQHF
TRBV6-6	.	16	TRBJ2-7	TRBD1	TGTGCCAGCAGTTACACCGGGACAGGGGGGATCTACGAGCAGTACTTC	CASSYTGTGGIYEQYF
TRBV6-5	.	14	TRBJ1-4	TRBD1	TGTGCCAGCAGTCGTCAGGGGGTAGCTGAAAAACTGTTTTTT	CASSRQGVAEKLFF
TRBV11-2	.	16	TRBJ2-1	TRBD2	TGTGCCAGCACCGAACTGGGTAGCGGGATTTTCAATGAGCAGTTCTTC	CASTELGSGIFNEQFF
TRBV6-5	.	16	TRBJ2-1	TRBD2	TGTGCCAGCAGTTTGTCGGGACTAGCCGCCTACAATGAGCAGTTCTTC	CASSLSGLAAYNEQFF
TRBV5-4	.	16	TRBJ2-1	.	TGTGCCAGCAGCTTGGCCCTAGCAGACCCCTACAATGAGCAGTTCTTC	CASSLALADPYNEQFF
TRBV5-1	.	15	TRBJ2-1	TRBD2	TGCGCCAGCAGAAACCTAGCGGCCTCCTACAATGAGCAGTTCTTC	CASRNLAASYNEQFF
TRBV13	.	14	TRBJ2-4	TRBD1	TGTGCCAGCAGCGGCGGACAGGGCCGGCACATTCAGTACTTC	CASSGGQGRHIQYF
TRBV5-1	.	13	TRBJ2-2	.	TGCGCCAGCAGCTACTCATCCACCGGGGAGCTGTTTTTT	CASSYSSTGELFF